These T cell receptor beta chains were read from a single sample in a study of T cell responses to AZD1222 COVID-19 vaccine. Profiling relied on immunoSEQ multiplex PCR, and the TCRdb table lists in-frame clones only, not all of them. Among approximately 5,800 clones, about 89% were seen once, and the ten largest hold 15% to 17%. Material: peripheral blood, obtained 28 days after the second AZD1222 dose. Receptor source: an adult who received the AZD1222 COVID-19 vaccine. CDR3s include the opening cysteine and the closing phenylalanine or tryptophan. The order of the fields is clone size, V gene, J gene, D gene, CDR3 protein, CDR3 DNA. D genes are given only for firm matches. Only some rows state a clone size, as once, few, many or a class for expanded clones.

-	TRBV6-2/TRBV6-3	TRBJ1-1	-	CASSSYRDTNTEAFF	TGTGCCAGCAGTTCTTATCGGGACACGAACACTGAAGCTTTCTTT
-	TRBV6-2/TRBV6-3	TRBJ2-7	TRBD1	CASSTGTGYEQYF	TGTGCCAGCAGTACCGGGACAGGGTACGAGCAGTACTTC
-	TRBV4-3	TRBJ2-2	-	CASSQDTRSYTGELFF	TGCGCCAGCAGCCAAGACACACGATCTTACACCGGGGAGCTGTTTTTT
-	TRBV30	TRBJ2-1	TRBD2	CAWSEASGRAGSYNEQFF	TGTGCCTGGAGTGAGGCTAGCGGGAGGGCCGGGTCCTACAATGAGCAGTTCTTC
-	TRBV3-1/TRBV3-2	TRBJ2-7	TRBD2	CASSQPTSGRVDSYEQYF	TGTGCCAGCAGCCAGCCGACTAGCGGGAGGGTAGACTCCTACGAGCAGTACTTC
-	TRBV9	TRBJ2-3	-	CASSKVQGGGDTQYF	TGTGCCAGCAGCAAAGTCCAGGGGGGAGGAGATACGCAGTATTTT
-	TRBV28	TRBJ1-1	-	CASSSRVSTEAFF	TGTGCCAGCAGTTCCAGGGTCAGCACTGAAGCTTTCTTT
-	TRBV27	TRBJ2-7	TRBD2	CASSLSGSSGNYEQYF	TGTGCCAGCAGTTTATCGGGTTCCAGCGGGAACTACGAGCAGTACTTC
-	TRBV7-3	TRBJ2-1	TRBD2	CASSFLAGGTVLGPNNEQFF	TGTGCCAGCAGCTTCTTAGCGGGAGGGACGGTTCTAGGACCAAACAATGAGCAGTTCTTC
-	TRBV19	TRBJ2-2	-	CASFGAPGELFF	TGTGCCAGTTTTGGGGCGCCCGGGGAGCTGTTTTTT
few	TRBV4-3	TRBJ1-4	-	CASSQDIPGTNEKLFF	TGCGCCAGCAGCCAAGATATACCGGGTACTAATGAAAAACTGTTTTTT
-	TRBV5-1	TRBJ2-7	TRBD2	CASSAPSGREHEQYF	TGCGCCAGCAGCGCCCCTAGCGGGAGGGAGCACGAGCAGTACTTC
-	TRBV28	TRBJ2-3	-	CASNGLGVVDTQYF	TGTGCCAGCAATGGGTTAGGGGTCGTCGATACGCAGTATTTT
-	TRBV2	TRBJ1-4	-	CAILVGAPLTSREKLFF	TGTGCCATCCTAGTGGGGGCTCCCTTGACTTCGCGCGAAAAACTGTTTTTT
-	TRBV9	TRBJ2-1	TRBD2	CASSVFGTSGRVSYNEQFF	TGTGCCAGCAGCGTATTCGGGACTAGCGGGAGGGTTTCCTACAATGAGCAGTTCTTC
-	TRBV2	TRBJ2-2	TRBD2	CASSEAGGPGTGELFF	TGTGCCAGCAGTGAAGCGGGAGGGCCGGGGACCGGGGAGCTGTTTTTT
-	TRBV7-9	TRBJ2-1	TRBD1	CASSQEKRGRNEQFF	TGTGCCAGCAGCCAAGAAAAGAGGGGGCGCAATGAGCAGTTCTTC
-	TRBV10-3	TRBJ1-3	-	CAISESRFRGNTIYF	TGTGCCATCAGTGAATCGAGGTTTCGCGGAAACACCATATATTTT
once	TRBV20-1	TRBJ2-3	-	CSASIREMGTDTQYF	TGCAGTGCTAGTATCCGGGAGATGGGCACAGATACGCAGTATTTT
-	TRBV12-3/TRBV12-4	TRBJ1-1	-	CASIKQMNTEAFF	TGTGCCAGCATCAAACAGATGAACACTGAAGCTTTCTTT
-	TRBV10-3	TRBJ1-1	-	CAISELHTRRNTEAFF	TGTGCCATCAGTGAGTTGCACACCCGAAGGAACACTGAAGCTTTCTTT
-	TRBV5-6	TRBJ1-2	TRBD1	CASSFRGQDYGYTF	TGTGCCAGCAGCTTCAGGGGGCAGGACTATGGCTACACCTTC
few	TRBV2	TRBJ1-2	-	CASRGASYGYTF	TGTGCCAGCAGGGGGGCTTCCTATGGCTACACCTTC
-	TRBV19	TRBJ1-1	-	CASSQARGTEAFF	TGTGCCAGTAGTCAGGCCCGAGGAACTGAAGCTTTCTTT
-	TRBV28	TRBJ1-5	TRBD1	CASSSSPGQGYQPQHF	TGTGCCAGCAGTTCGTCACCGGGACAGGGTTATCAGCCCCAGCATTTT
-	TRBV11-2	TRBJ2-1	-	CASSLDPNLRGGEQFF	TGTGCCAGCAGCTTAGATCCTAACCTGCGGGGAGGTGAGCAGTTCTTC
few	TRBV10-3	TRBJ1-2	-	CAIRQNYGYTF	TGTGCCATCAGGCAGAACTATGGCTACACCTTC
-	TRBV6-6	TRBJ1-3	-	CASSYSGDPSGNTIYF	TGTGCCAGCAGTTACTCGGGGGACCCCTCTGGAAACACCATATATTTT
-	TRBV4-1	TRBJ1-5	TRBD1	CASSQGPGQGAFSNQPQHF	TGCGCCAGCAGCCAAGGGCCGGGACAGGGGGCTTTTAGCAATCAGCCCCAGCATTTT
-	TRBV15	TRBJ2-1	-	CATSRGRLRSSYNEQFF	TGTGCCACCAGCAGAGGCCGGCTTCGAAGCTCCTACAATGAGCAGTTCTTC
-	TRBV7-2	TRBJ1-2	-	CASIDLRGWGYGYTF	TGTGCCAGTATTGACCTCAGGGGTTGGGGGTATGGCTACACCTTC
-	TRBV10-3	TRBJ1-1	-	CAISSQQNTEAFF	TGTGCCATCAGCTCACAGCAAAACACTGAAGCTTTCTTT
-	TRBV9	TRBJ1-3	TRBD1	CASSVVGQGVGNTIYF	TGTGCCAGCAGCGTAGTAGGTCAGGGGGTAGGAAACACCATATATTTT
-	TRBV18	TRBJ2-3	TRBD2	CASSPPAGGPDTQYF	TGTGCCAGCTCACCTCCAGCGGGAGGGCCGGATACGCAGTATTTT
-	TRBV5-1	TRBJ2-7	TRBD2	CASSGGSDEQYF	TGCGCCAGCAGCGGCGGGAGTGACGAGCAGTACTTC
-	TRBV12-5	TRBJ1-1	-	CASGLRVNTEAFF	TGTGCTAGTGGTTTACGTGTGAACACTGAAGCTTTCTTT
few	TRBV14	TRBJ1-3	-	CASSSPWSGNTIYF	TGTGCCAGCAGCTCCCCCTGGTCTGGAAACACCATATATTTT
once	TRBV7-2	TRBJ1-2	-	CASSPYGEGRGYTF	TGTGCCAGCAGCCCGTACGGGGAGGGACGCGGCTACACCTTC
-	TRBV7-2	TRBJ2-3	TRBD2	CASRETSGPPDTQYF	TGTGCCAGCAGGGAAACTAGCGGTCCTCCAGATACGCAGTATTTT
-	TRBV13	TRBJ1-2	-	CASSSGGYGYTF	TGTGCCAGCAGCTCCGGGGGCTATGGCTACACCTTC
-	TRBV18	TRBJ1-2	TRBD1	CASSPRTGTIYGYTF	TGTGCCAGCTCACCCCGGACAGGGACTATCTATGGCTACACCTTC
-	TRBV6-5	TRBJ1-3	TRBD1	CASSLTGGTGNTIYF	TGTGCCAGCAGCCTGACAGGGGGCACTGGAAACACCATATATTTT
-	TRBV27	TRBJ2-1	TRBD2	CASSSGLENIYNEQFF	TGTGCCAGCAGTTCGGGACTAGAAAACATCTACAATGAGCAGTTCTTC
-	TRBV6-5	TRBJ1-4	TRBD1	CAIQTGAGNEKLFF	TGTGCCATCCAAACAGGGGCAGGGAATGAAAAACTGTTTTTT
once	TRBV6-2/TRBV6-3	TRBJ2-2	-	CASSYSSDRPANTGELFF	TGTGCCAGCAGTTACTCCTCTGACAGGCCAGCGAACACCGGGGAGCTGTTTTTT
-	TRBV6-5	TRBJ1-1	-	CASSQMNTEAFF	TGTGCCAGCAGTCAAATGAACACTGAAGCTTTCTTT
-	TRBV21-1	TRBJ1-2	-	CASSPQGPGQPGRDCRRHYGYTF	TGTGCCAGCAGCCCCCAGGGTCCGGGACAGCCAGGTAGGGACTGCCGGCGACACTATGGCTACACCTTC
once	TRBV19	TRBJ2-1	TRBD2	CASSFGLGSEQFF	TGTGCCAGTAGTTTCGGACTAGGGAGTGAGCAGTTCTTC
-	TRBV6-2/TRBV6-3	TRBJ1-2	TRBD1	CASSYPGGASF	TGTGCCAGCAGTTACCCAGGGGGCGCCTCCTTC
once	TRBV9	TRBJ1-2	-	CASSVNGLYGYTF	TGTGCCAGCAGCGTAAACGGGCTCTATGGCTACACCTTC
-	TRBV6-5	TRBJ1-3	-	CASSFSRGNTIYF	TGTGCCAGCAGCTTCTCGCGGGGAAACACCATATATTTT
-	TRBV3-1/TRBV3-2	TRBJ2-2	-	CASSQDPGGPGELFF	TGTGCCAGCAGCCAAGATCCTGGGGGGCCCGGGGAGCTGTTTTTT
-	TRBV5-6	TRBJ1-2	-	CASSFQNYGYTF	TGTGCCAGCAGCTTTCAGAACTATGGCTACACCTTC
-	TRBV5-6	TRBJ2-5	-	CASSLAASVETQYF	TGTGCCAGCAGCTTGGCCGCTAGCGTGGAGACCCAGTACTTC
-	TRBV3-1/TRBV3-2	TRBJ1-2	-	CASHRRENGYTF	TGTGCCAGCCACCGACGGGAAAATGGCTACACCTTC
-	TRBV21-1	TRBJ1-5	-	CASSKGGRTGRRNQPQHF	TGTGCCAGCAGCAAAGGGGGAAGGACAGGGAGGCGCAATCAGCCCCAGCATTTT
-	TRBV7-9	TRBJ1-1	-	CASTPREGKESTEAFF	TGTGCCAGCACGCCGAGGGAGGGTAAGGAAAGCACTGAAGCTTTCTTT
once	TRBV24-1	TRBJ1-2	-	CAIFDPNYGYTF	TGTGCCATCTTCGACCCTAACTATGGCTACACCTTC
-	TRBV5-1	TRBJ1-2	TRBD1	CASSLEVGTGGDYGYTF	TGCGCCAGCAGCTTGGAAGTTGGGACAGGGGGCGACTATGGCTACACCTTC
-	TRBV18	TRBJ1-1	TRBD1	CASSLTQGIMNTEAFF	TGTGCCAGCTCACTAACACAGGGGATAATGAACACTGAAGCTTTCTTT